This is a list of T cell receptor beta chains from one sample in a study of blood T cell repertoires in COVID-19. Some clones are missing from TCRdb's copy, which holds only in-frame ones; the method was immunoSEQ multiplex PCR. The table records approximately 250,000 clones, about 90% of them present only once. What was sequenced was PBMCs or T cells enriched from blood (not recorded which). These receptors were collected from a woman between 25 and 40 years old with acute COVID-19. The CDR3 runs from the conserved cysteine through the conserved F or W. D genes are given only for firm matches. Not every row has a clone size; where given, it reads once, few, many or a size class.

V	D	size	J	CDR3	DNA
TRBV2	TRBD2	-	TRBJ2-3	CASDPSSRLAGAPDTQYF	TGTGCCAGCGACCCCTCTAGTAGACTAGCGGGAGCGCCAGATACGCAGTATTTT
TRBV11-2	-	few	TRBJ2-7	CASSLAGSSYEQYF	TGTGCCAGCAGCTTAGCCGGTAGCTCCTACGAGCAGTACTTC
TRBV24-1	TRBD2	-	TRBJ2-3	CATSDLTSGMGDTQYF	TGTGCCACCAGTGATCTAACTAGCGGGATGGGGGATACGCAGTATTTT
TRBV21-1	-	-	TRBJ2-1	CASSKWGLAGAYNEQFF	TGTGCCAGCAGCAAATGGGGACTAGCGGGGGCCTACAATGAGCAGTTCTTC
TRBV11-3	TRBD1	few	TRBJ2-3	CASSQGGRSDTQYF	TGTGCCAGCAGTCAAGGGGGCAGAAGTGATACGCAGTATTTT
TRBV3-1/TRBV3-2	TRBD1	-	TRBJ1-4	CASSHRRDRPNEKLFF	TGTGCCAGCAGCCACCGGCGGGACAGACCTAATGAAAAACTGTTTTTT
TRBV28	-	-	TRBJ1-1	CASSFISTEAFF	TGTGCCAGCAGTTTCATCAGTACTGAAGCTTTCTTT
TRBV12-3/TRBV12-4	-	-	TRBJ2-7	CASSFSFEQYF	TGTGCCAGCAGTTTTTCGTTCGAGCAGTACTTC
TRBV4-1	TRBD1	few	TRBJ1-5	CASSQEDRAGAQPQHF	TGCGCCAGCAGCCAAGAGGACAGGGCAGGGGCTCAGCCCCAGCATTTT
TRBV13	TRBD1	-	TRBJ2-7	CASRRQGAREQYF	TGTGCCAGCAGACGACAGGGGGCGCGCGAGCAGTACTTC
TRBV4-1	-	-	TRBJ2-1	CASSQGGVNEQFF	TGCGCCAGCAGCCAAGGGGGGGTCAATGAGCAGTTCTTC
TRBV10-2	TRBD1	-	TRBJ1-1	CASSSGGTEAFF	TGCGCCAGCAGCTCAGGGGGGACTGAAGCTTTCTTT
TRBV7-8	-	-	TRBJ2-1	CASSWRLDSEQFF	TGTGCCAGCAGCTGGAGACTAGATTCTGAGCAGTTCTTC
TRBV7-7	TRBD2	-	TRBJ2-7	CASSLGGAGGSEQYF	TGTGCCAGCAGCTTAGGTGGGGCGGGAGGCTCCGAGCAGTACTTC
TRBV4-1	-	few	TRBJ1-5	CASSLSKTGWNQPQHF	TGCGCCAGCAGCCTATCTAAGACAGGATGGAATCAGCCCCAGCATTTT
TRBV5-6	-	-	TRBJ2-1	CASSLGGQNYNEQFF	TGTGCCAGCAGCTTGGGCGGACAGAACTACAATGAGCAGTTCTTC
TRBV7-2	TRBD2	-	TRBJ2-3	CASSSGVLAGGWADTQYF	TGTGCCAGCAGCTCGGGGGTCTTAGCGGGAGGGTGGGCAGATACGCAGTATTTT
TRBV7-9	TRBD1	-	TRBJ1-2	CASSDTGENYGYTF	TGTGCCAGCAGCGACACAGGGGAAAACTATGGCTACACCTTC
TRBV28	-	-	TRBJ2-5	CASSSPRGARETQYF	TGTGCCAGCAGTTCCCCCCGGGGGGCGCGGGAGACCCAGTACTTC
TRBV7-9	-	-	TRBJ1-1	CASSPGAFF	TGTGCCAGCAGCCCAGGGGCTTTCTTT
TRBV5-1	TRBD2	-	TRBJ2-7	CASSSSGEEHYEQYF	TGCGCCAGCAGCTCGAGCGGGGAGGAGCACTACGAGCAGTACTTC
TRBV6-1	-	-	TRBJ1-5	CASSEVQAGFQPQHF	TGTGCCAGCAGTGAAGTTCAAGCGGGCTTTCAGCCCCAGCATTTT
TRBV6-1	-	few	TRBJ1-1	CASSEERNTEAFF	TGTGCCAGCAGTGAAGAGAGGAACACTGAAGCTTTCTTT
TRBV15	-	-	TRBJ1-5	CATSRDRGDQPQHF	TGTGCCACCAGCAGAGACAGGGGCGATCAGCCCCAGCATTTT
TRBV27	-	-	TRBJ2-1	CASSLKAPSFYNEQFF	TGTGCCAGCAGTTTAAAAGCGCCCAGCTTCTACAATGAGCAGTTCTTC
TRBV5-1	-	-	TRBJ2-1	CASKGGGSYNEQFF	TGCGCCAGCAAGGGGGGGGGCTCCTACAATGAGCAGTTCTTC
TRBV29-1	-	many	TRBJ2-3	CSVEGPGGTQYF	TGCAGCGTTGAAGGACCCGGGGGTACGCAGTATTTT
TRBV4-1	-	-	TRBJ1-2	CASSLIILEYGYTF	TGCGCCAGCAGCCTAATTATCTTGGAGTATGGCTACACCTTC
TRBV28	-	-	TRBJ2-5	CASSSGIQETQYF	TGTGCCAGCAGTTCCGGGATCCAAGAGACCCAGTACTTC
TRBV27	TRBD1	-	TRBJ1-5	CASKSGTGEQPQHF	TGTGCCAGCAAGTCCGGGACAGGGGAACAGCCCCAGCATTTT
TRBV2	-	-	TRBJ1-5	CASSDKDSRIQPQHF	TGTGCCAGCAGTGACAAGGATTCTAGAATTCAGCCCCAGCATTTT
TRBV10-2	TRBD2	-	TRBJ2-1	CASSHAGESGEQFF	TGCGCCAGCAGCCACGCGGGGGAGTCTGGTGAGCAGTTCTTC